This TCR beta chain was sequenced for a study of blood T cells in healthy people across ages. Study-level points and caveats: Greater diversity and more naive CD4+ cells were seen in long-lived donors than in aged donors. Roughly linear declines in TCR beta diversity per million T cells occurred with age.

Isolated PBMCs totaled at least 6.5 million in each sample. It was with a sample-barcoded 5' primer and a J-beta primer mix that a second PCR of roughly 6 to 12 cycles was run. TCRdb analysed the 5' RACE reads with MiXCR anew, one entry per CDR3 protein. The data show around 1,800,000 distinct CDR3 sequences, more than 35% seen once. Germline V gives CDR1 MGHDK, CDR2 SYGVNS. The CDR3 extends over 12 amino acids. Concerning this clonotype itself: Its cognate antigen is unknown.

The source is a human donor in good health. The chain joins TRBV25-1 to TRBJ2-4; D call uncertain. The DNA end lines up better with TRBJ2-5; the J call may be wrong. The sample was blood. The CDR3 sequence is CASSDGLGTQYF. CDR3 nucleotide sequence: TGTGCCAGCAGTGATGGCTTAGGGACCCAGTACTTC.